This entry lists 17 T cell receptor beta chains sequenced from one sample in a study of shared clonotypes between healthy human individuals. Sequenced by immunoSEQ multiplex PCR; TCRdb stores in-frame clones only, minus some. This sample carries 550,000 to 600,000 clones, around 80% of them seen once, and the ten largest clones take more than 10%. Sequenced input: PBMCs. These receptors came from a middle-aged woman in good health. Some clones in this sample may be carry-over from other donors' samples.

V is TRBV27 and J is TRBJ2-1, with 16 bases identical to TRBD2. V lost 6 bases, J lost 8 bases, and 10 bases stayed unmatched. The germline V gene has CDR1 MNHEY and CDR2 SMNVEV (reference sequence). The CDR3 sequence is 17 residues long. The CDR3, as DNA: TGTGCCAGCAGGCAAACCGGAGGGACTAGCGGGAGGGATGAGCAGTTCTTC. Its translation: CASRQTGGTSGRDEQFF.

V usage is TRBV19 and J usage is TRBJ2-7; 8 nucleotides match TRBD1. In germline, CDR1 is LNHDA, CDR2 SQIVND (reference sequence). CDR3 length: 15 amino acids. The V segment lost 5 bases and the J segment 4 bases; nucleotides outside the gene matches: 10. Written as DNA, the CDR3 is TGTGCCAGTAGTCCCGACAGGGGCATATTGTACGAGCAGTACTTC. Its protein is CASSPDRGILYEQYF.

This clone was picked up one time. The chain joins TRBV18 to TRBJ2-7, with 11 bases fitting TRBD2. V was pared by 3 bases and J by 5 bases, with 6 bases of the junction left unmatched. This CDR3 is 15 amino acids long. CDR1 and CDR2 from the germline V gene are KGHSH and LQKENI. CDR3 bases: TGTGCCAGCTCACCTTTAGCGGGAGGGCTCCACGAGCAGTACTTC. Translated: CASSPLAGGLHEQYF. Together with reference TRBV18 and TRBJ2-7, the CDR3 gives the full variable domain: NAGVMQNPRHLVRRRGQEARLRCSPMKGHSHVYWYRQLPEEGLKFMVYLQKENIIDESGMPKERFSAEFPKEGPSILRIQQVVRGDSAAYFCASSPLAGGLHEQYFGPGTRLTVT.

This clone showed up just once. Other DNA sequences in this sample translate to the same CDR3. V usage is TRBV4-1 and J usage is TRBJ2-2; 8 bases agree with TRBD1. The CDR3 is 14 residues long. Losses at the gene ends were 3 bases for V and 6 bases for J; bases not matched to a gene: 3. Per germline, CDR1 MGHRA and CDR2 YSYEKL. CDR3 DNA: TGCGCCAGCAGCCAGGACAGGGTAGCCGGGGAGCTGTTTTTT. Translated: CASSQDRVAGELFF.

This clone has a handful of counts. The V call is TRBV4-1, the J call TRBJ1-3; TRBD1 might be the D (5 bases). Germline V gene lookup returns CDR1 MGHRA and CDR2 YSYEKL. V lost 0 bases to trimming and J lost 4 bases, with 13 bases between them. The CDR3 runs 16 residues. The CDR3 region is CASSQDPPGDGNTIYF. In DNA form, the CDR3 reads TGCGCCAGCAGCCAAGACCCCCCCGGGGACGGAAACACCATATATTTT.

The chain recombines TRBV15 with TRBJ2-7; tentatively, D is TRBD2 (6 bases). The germline V gene encodes CDR1 LNHNV and CDR2 YYDKDF (reference sequence). The CDR3 consists of 13 residues. V gave up 0 bases and J gave up 6 bases, with 9 bases separating them. The CDR3 nucleotides are TGTGCCACCAGCAGAGATCGAGCGGGCGAGCAGTACTTC. This codes for CATSRDRAGEQYF.

On this clone: Possible read error: a much larger clone is one base away. The rearrangement links TRBV28 to TRBJ2-5, with D perhaps assigned TRBD1 or TRBD2 (6 bases each). Germline V gene lookup returns CDR1 MDHEN and CDR2 SYDVKM. Trimming removed 1 base at V and 5 bases at J, with 11 bases between. The CDR3 loop spans 14 amino acids. Here the CDR3 reads CASSLFRGVETQYF. CDR3 coding DNA: TGTGCCAGCAGTTTATTTAGGGGGGTGGAGACCCAGTACTTC.

The CDR3 sequence is CAWRGRRTDPTYEQYF. The CDR3 nucleotides read TGTGCCTGGAGAGGGCGCCGGACAGACCCAACCTACGAGCAGTACTTC. The rearrangement uses TRBV30 and TRBJ2-7; possible D gene TRBD1, 6 bases. V was clipped by 3 bases and J by 2 bases, with 20 bases between them. Looked up from germline, CDR1 is GTSNPN and CDR2 is SVGIG (reference sequence). CDR3 length: 16 residues. Full variable domain (remainder filled in from reference TRBV30 and TRBJ2-7): SQTIHQWPATLVQPVGSPLSLECTVEGTSNPNLYWYRQAAGRGLQLLFYSVGIGQISSEVPQNLSASRPQDRQFILSSKKLLLSDSGFYLCAWRGRRTDPTYEQYFGPGTRLTVT.

On this clone itself: Other DNA sequences from this sample encode an identical CDR3 as well. The chain combines TRBV4-1 with TRBJ1-6; the D is unclear. The CDR3 loop spans 13 amino acids. Germline V gene sequence: CDR1 MGHRA, CDR2 YSYEKL. V dropped 4 bases and J dropped 15 bases, with 16 bases sitting between them. The CDR3 here is CASSPESRYNLHF. Written as DNA, the CDR3 is TGCGCCAGCAGCCCCGAATCGAGGTATAACCTCCACTTT.

This clone appeared once. The chain has TRBV29-1 and TRBJ2-1, with 7 nucleotides matching TRBD2. This CDR3 is built from 15 residues. Germline CDR1 and CDR2: SQVTM and ANQGSEA. The V segment lost 2 bases and the J segment 3 bases; nucleotides outside the gene matches: 7. CDR3 sequence reads: CSVEFWEGLYNEQFF. In nucleotides, the CDR3 is TGCAGCGTTGAATTTTGGGAGGGCCTCTACAATGAGCAGTTCTTC.

The CDR3 region is CASSPARGLATIPDTQYF. CDR3 DNA: TGTGCCAGCAGCCCGGCGCGGGGACTAGCGACAATCCCAGATACGCAGTATTTT. The rearrangement uses TRBV7-8 and TRBJ2-3, with 10 bases matching TRBD2. The germline V gene encodes CDR1 SGHVS and CDR2 FQNEAQ. This CDR3 contains 18 residues. V lost 5 bases to trimming and J lost 4 bases; unmatched junction nucleotides: 15.

In DNA, the CDR3 is TGTGCCAGCAGTTCCTCCCCTGTGGCTTATGGCTACACCTTC. This encodes CASSSSPVAYGYTF. The V and J genes are TRBV28 and TRBJ1-2; D is unclear. Germline CDR1 reads MDHEN; CDR2 reads SYDVKM. V was trimmed by 4 bases and J by 5 bases, leaving 14 bases between them. The CDR3 has 14 amino acids.

The V call is TRBV14, the J call TRBJ2-3; the D is unclear. The CDR3 has 15 residues. The ends were cut back, 4 bases at V and 3 bases at J, with 14 bases in the middle. In germline, CDR1 is SGHDN, CDR2 FVKESK. Here the CDR3 reads CASSPPSKGTDTQYF. In nucleotides, the CDR3 is TGTGCCAGCAGCCCTCCTTCGAAAGGGACAGATACGCAGTATTTT.

This rearrangement joins TRBV5-1 to TRBJ1-6; possible D gene TRBD1, 5 bases. Trimming left V 2 bases short and J 8 bases short, with 14 bases between. The CDR3 is 15 amino acids. Germline V CDR1 and CDR2: SGHRS, YFSETQ. CDR3: CASSFGRDPYSPLHF. DNA of the CDR3: TGCGCCAGCAGCTTTGGCAGGGACCCATATTCACCCCTCCACTTT.

As for this clone: Other DNA sequences of this sample code for an identical CDR3. The genes are TRBV7-2 and TRBJ1-1, with unresolved D. This CDR3 has 13 residues. V shed 3 bases and J shed 2 bases, with 7 bases lying between them. The germline V gene encodes CDR1 SGHTA and CDR2 FQGNSA. DNA of the CDR3: TGTGCCAGCAGCTTGGACCGCAACACTGAAGCTTTCTTT. This encodes CASSLDRNTEAFF. The full variable domain, rest sourced from reference TRBV7-2 and TRBJ1-1, is GAGVSQSPSNKVTEKGKDVELRCDPISGHTALYWYRQSLGQGLEFLIYFQGNSAPDKSGLPSDRFSAERTGGSVSTLTIQRTQQEDSAVYLCASSLDRNTEAFFGQGTRLTVV.

The table lists this clone with a few counts. V usage is TRBV2 and J usage is TRBJ1-2; a weak D match, TRBD1 (5 bases). The CDR3 extends over 16 amino acids. V gave up 2 bases and J gave up 2 bases, with 15 bases separating them. Germline CDR1 is SNHLY and CDR2 is FYNNEI. The chain's CDR3 is CASSEWGRVGNYGYTF. Written as DNA, the CDR3 is TGTGCCAGCAGTGAATGGGGCAGGGTGGGGAACTATGGCTACACCTTC.

This chain joins TRBV7-2 and TRBJ2-7; possibly TRBD2 for D (5 bases). CDR1 SGHTA and CDR2 FQGNSA come from the germline V gene. This CDR3 spans 17 amino acids. The V gene lost 6 bases and the J gene lost 2 bases, with 23 bases spanning the gap. The CDR3 region is CASSLMGSSRAAYEQYF. CDR3 coding DNA: TGTGCCAGCAGTTTGATGGGATCTTCGCGGGCCGCCTACGAGCAGTACTTC.